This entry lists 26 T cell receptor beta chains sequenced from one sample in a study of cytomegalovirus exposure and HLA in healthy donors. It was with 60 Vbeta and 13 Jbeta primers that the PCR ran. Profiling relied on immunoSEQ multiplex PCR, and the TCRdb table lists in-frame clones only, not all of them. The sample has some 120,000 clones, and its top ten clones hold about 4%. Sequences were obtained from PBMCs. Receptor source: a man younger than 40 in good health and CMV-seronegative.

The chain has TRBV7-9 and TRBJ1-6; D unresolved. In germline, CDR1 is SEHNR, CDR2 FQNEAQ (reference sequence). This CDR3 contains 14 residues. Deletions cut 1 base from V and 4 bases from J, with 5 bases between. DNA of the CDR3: TGTGCCAGCAGCTTAGTACAATATAATTCACCCCTCCACTTT. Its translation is CASSLVQYNSPLHF.

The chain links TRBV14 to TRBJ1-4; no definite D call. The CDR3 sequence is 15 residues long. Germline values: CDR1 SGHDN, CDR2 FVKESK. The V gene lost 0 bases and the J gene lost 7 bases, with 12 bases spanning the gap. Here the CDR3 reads CASSQDRGGGEKLFF. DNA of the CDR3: TGTGCCAGCAGCCAAGATCGGGGAGGAGGTGAAAAACTGTTTTTT.

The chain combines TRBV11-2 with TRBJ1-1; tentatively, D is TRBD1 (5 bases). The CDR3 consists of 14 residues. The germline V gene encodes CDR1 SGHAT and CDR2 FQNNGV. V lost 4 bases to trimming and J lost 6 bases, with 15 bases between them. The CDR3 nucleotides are TGTGCCAGCAGCTCGACTGCGGGGGTTGCTGAAGCTTTCTTT. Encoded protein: CASSSTAGVAEAFF.

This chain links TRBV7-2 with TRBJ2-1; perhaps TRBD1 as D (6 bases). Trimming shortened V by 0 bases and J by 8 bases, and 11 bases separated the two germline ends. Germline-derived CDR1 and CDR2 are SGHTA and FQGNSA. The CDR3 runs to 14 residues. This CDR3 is CASSLALQGDEQFF. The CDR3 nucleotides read TGTGCCAGCAGCTTAGCGCTACAGGGTGATGAGCAGTTCTTC.

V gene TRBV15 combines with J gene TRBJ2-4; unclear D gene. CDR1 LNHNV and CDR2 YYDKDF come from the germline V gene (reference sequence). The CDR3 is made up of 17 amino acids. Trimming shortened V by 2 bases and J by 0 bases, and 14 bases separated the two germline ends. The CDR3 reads CATSRPWQFLAKNIQYF. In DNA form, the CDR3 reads TGTGCCACCAGCAGACCCTGGCAGTTCCTAGCCAAAAACATTCAGTACTTC.

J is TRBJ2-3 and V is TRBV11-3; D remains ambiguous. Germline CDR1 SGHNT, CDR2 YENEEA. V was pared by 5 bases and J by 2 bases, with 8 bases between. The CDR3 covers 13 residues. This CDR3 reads CASSLDTTDTQYF. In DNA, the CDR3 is TGTGCCAGCAGCCTCGACACCACAGATACGCAGTATTTT.

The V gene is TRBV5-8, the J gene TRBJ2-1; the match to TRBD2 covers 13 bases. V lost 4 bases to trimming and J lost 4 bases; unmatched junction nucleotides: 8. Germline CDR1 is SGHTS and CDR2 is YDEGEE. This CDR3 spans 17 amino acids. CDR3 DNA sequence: TGTGCCAGCAGCGACGGATCGACTAGCGGGGGGTACAATGAGCAGTTCTTC. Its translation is CASSDGSTSGGYNEQFF.

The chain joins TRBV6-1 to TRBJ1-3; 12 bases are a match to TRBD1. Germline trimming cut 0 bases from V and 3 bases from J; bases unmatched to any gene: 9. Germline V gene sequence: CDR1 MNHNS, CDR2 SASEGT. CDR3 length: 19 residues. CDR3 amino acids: CASSEAIPGTGGGGNTIYF. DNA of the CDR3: TGTGCCAGCAGTGAAGCAATCCCCGGGACAGGGGGCGGTGGAAACACCATATATTTT.

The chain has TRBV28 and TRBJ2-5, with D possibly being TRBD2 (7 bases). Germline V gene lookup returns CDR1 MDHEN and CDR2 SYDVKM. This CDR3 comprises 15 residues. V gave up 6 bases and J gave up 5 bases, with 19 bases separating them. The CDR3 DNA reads TGTGCCAGCAGACCCGAACGGGGGGCCGGGGAGACCCAGTACTTC. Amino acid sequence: CASRPERGAGETQYF. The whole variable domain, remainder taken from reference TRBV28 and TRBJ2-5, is DVKVTQSSRYLVKRTGEKVFLECVQDMDHENMFWYRQDPGLGLRLIYFSYDVKMKEKGDIPEGYSVSREKKERFSLILESASTNQTSMYLCASRPERGAGETQYFGPGTRLLVL.

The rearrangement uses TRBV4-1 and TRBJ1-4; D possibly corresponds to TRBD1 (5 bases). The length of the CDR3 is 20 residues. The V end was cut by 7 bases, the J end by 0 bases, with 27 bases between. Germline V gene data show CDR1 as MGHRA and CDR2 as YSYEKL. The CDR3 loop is CASKNPQGGSLFATNEKLFF. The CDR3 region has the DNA TGCGCCAGCAAGAATCCCCAGGGCGGGAGCCTTTTTGCAACTAATGAAAAACTGTTTTTT.

The CDR3 sequence is CASSGFSGGTNTGELFF. In DNA, the CDR3 is TGTGCCAGCAGTGGGTTTAGCGGGGGGACAAACACCGGGGAGCTGTTTTTT. The chain has TRBV2 and TRBJ2-2; 10 bases match TRBD2. Germline CDR1 and CDR2: SNHLY and FYNNEI. After removal of 4 bases from V and 2 bases from J, the junction contained 7 bases not matched to a gene. The CDR3 length is 17 residues.

The CDR3 DNA reads as TGTGCCAGCAGCGTAAGCGCTAGCTTCATCTCCTACGAGCAGTACTTC. Translating it yields CASSVSASFISYEQYF. The rearrangement joins TRBV14 to TRBJ2-7; D may be TRBD2 (5 bases). The CDR3 covers 16 residues. Germline V gives CDR1 SGHDN, CDR2 FVKESK. The V end was cut by 5 bases, the J end by 0 bases, with 17 bases between.

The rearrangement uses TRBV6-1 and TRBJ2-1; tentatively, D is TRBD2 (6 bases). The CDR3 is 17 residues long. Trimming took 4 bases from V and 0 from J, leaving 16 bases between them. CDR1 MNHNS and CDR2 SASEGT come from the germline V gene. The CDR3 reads CASSGPYSGSSYNEQFF. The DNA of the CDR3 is TGTGCCAGCAGTGGCCCTTATAGCGGTAGCTCCTACAATGAGCAGTTCTTC.

The CDR3 DNA follows: TGTGCCACCAGCGGGGGGGACAGGAAGAATTCACCCCTCCACTTT. Translated: CATSGGDRKNSPLHF. This rearrangement joins TRBV15 to TRBJ1-6; 8 nucleotides match TRBD1. CDR1 and CDR2 (germline): LNHNV, YYDKDF (reference sequence). Trimming cost V 5 bases and J 7 bases; bases outside gene matches: 7. This CDR3 has 15 residues.

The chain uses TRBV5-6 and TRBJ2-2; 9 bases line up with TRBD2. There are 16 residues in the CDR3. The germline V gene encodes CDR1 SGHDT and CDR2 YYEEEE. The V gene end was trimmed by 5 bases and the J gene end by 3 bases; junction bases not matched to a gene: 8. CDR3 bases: TGTGCCAGCAGGCAGGAGCGGGGGGTTTACACCGGGGAGCTGTTTTTT. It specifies CASRQERGVYTGELFF.

CDR3 sequence (DNA): TGTGCCAGCAGCCCCCGGGACAGGAAGAACACTGAAGCTTTCTTT. Translating it yields CASSPRDRKNTEAFF. The chain couples TRBV7-2 to TRBJ1-1, with 8 bases that match TRBD1. The CDR3 is 15 residues long. The V segment lost 5 bases and the J segment 1 base; nucleotides outside the gene matches: 6. CDR1 is SGHTA and CDR2 is FQGNSA in the germline V gene.

The CDR3 loop is CASSWAHAYEQYF. The CDR3 DNA reads TGTGCCAGCAGCTGGGCTCACGCCTACGAGCAGTACTTC. The rearrangement links TRBV5-4 to TRBJ2-7, with D unclear. Germline V gene data show CDR1 as SGHNT and CDR2 as YYREEE (reference sequence). The CDR3 spans 13 residues. V was pared by 3 bases and J by 2 bases, with 9 bases between.

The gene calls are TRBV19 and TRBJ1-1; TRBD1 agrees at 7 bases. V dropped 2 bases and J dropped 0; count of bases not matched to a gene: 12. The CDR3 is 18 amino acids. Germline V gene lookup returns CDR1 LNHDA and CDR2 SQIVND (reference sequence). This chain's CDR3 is CASSIKGLGGRLNTEAFF. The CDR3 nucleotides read TGTGCCAGTAGTATAAAGGGCCTAGGGGGCCGATTGAACACTGAAGCTTTCTTT. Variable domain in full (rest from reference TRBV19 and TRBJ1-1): DGGITQSPKYLFRKEGQNVTLSCEQNLNHDAMYWYRQDPGQGLRLIYYSQIVNDFQKGDIAEGYSVSREKKESFPLTVTSAQKNPTAFYLCASSIKGLGGRLNTEAFFGQGTRLTVV.

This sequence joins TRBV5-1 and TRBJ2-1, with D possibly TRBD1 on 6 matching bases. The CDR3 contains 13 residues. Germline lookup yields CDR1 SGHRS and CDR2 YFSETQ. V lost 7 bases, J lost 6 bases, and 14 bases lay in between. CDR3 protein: CASSTLGGNEQFF. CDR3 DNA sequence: TGCGCCAGCTCAACGTTAGGGGGCAATGAGCAGTTCTTC.

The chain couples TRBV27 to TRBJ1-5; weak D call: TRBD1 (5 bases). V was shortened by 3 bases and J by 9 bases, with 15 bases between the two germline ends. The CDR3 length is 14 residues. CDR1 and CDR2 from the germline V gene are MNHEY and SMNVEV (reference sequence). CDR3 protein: CASSFRWGGGPQHF. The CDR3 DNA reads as TGTGCCAGCAGTTTCAGATGGGGGGGAGGGCCCCAGCATTTT.

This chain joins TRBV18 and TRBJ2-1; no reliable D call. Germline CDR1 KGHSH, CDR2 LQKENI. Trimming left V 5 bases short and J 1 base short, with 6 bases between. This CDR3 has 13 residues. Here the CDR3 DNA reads TGTGCCAGCTCAACGACATCCTACAATGAGCAGTTCTTC. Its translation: CASSTTSYNEQFF.

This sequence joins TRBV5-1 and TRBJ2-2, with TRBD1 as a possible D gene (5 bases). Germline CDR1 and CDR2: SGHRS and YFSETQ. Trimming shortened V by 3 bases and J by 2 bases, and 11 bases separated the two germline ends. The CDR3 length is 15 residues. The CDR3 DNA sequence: TGCGCCAGCAGCTCCAACAGGAGAAACACCGGGGAGCTGTTTTTT. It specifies CASSSNRRNTGELFF.

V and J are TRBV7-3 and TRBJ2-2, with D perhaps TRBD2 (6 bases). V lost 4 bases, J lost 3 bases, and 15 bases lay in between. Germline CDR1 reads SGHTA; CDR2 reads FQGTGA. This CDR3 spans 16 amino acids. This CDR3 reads CASSSGLSGYTGELFF. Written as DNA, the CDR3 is TGTGCCAGCAGCTCCGGACTAAGCGGGTACACCGGGGAGCTGTTTTTT.

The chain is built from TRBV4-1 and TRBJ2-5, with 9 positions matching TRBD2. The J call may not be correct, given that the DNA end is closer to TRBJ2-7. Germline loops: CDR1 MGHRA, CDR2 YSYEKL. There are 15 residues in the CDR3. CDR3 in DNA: TGCGCCAGCAGCCAAGAGATAGCGGGGGCCTACGAGCAGTACTTC. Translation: CASSQEIAGAYEQYF.

The CDR3 bases are TGTGCCAGCAGCCCTGGGACTAGCGGGAATTACAATGAGCAGTTCTTC. It specifies CASSPGTSGNYNEQFF. The chain recombines TRBV11-2 with TRBJ2-1, with TRBD2 identical over 13 bases. This CDR3 has 16 amino acids. V lost 5 bases, J lost 4 bases, and 5 bases stayed unmatched. CDR1 SGHAT and CDR2 FQNNGV come from the germline V gene.

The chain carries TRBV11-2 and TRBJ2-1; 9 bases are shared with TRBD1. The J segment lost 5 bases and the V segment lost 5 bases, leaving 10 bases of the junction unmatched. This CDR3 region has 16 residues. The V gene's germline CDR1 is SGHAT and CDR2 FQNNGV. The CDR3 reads CASSPTTGTGNNEQFF. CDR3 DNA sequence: TGTGCCAGCAGCCCTACGACCGGGACAGGGAACAATGAGCAGTTCTTC.